Sequencing of this T cell receptor beta chain was carried out in a study of blood T cells in healthy people across ages. Findings and limits, study-wide: A greater number of naive CD4+ cells and higher diversity distinguished long-lived donors from aged donors. Diversity estimates drawn from one million T cells were deemed underestimates.

This CDR3 has 12 residues. Germline V gene lookup returns CDR1 GTSNPN and CDR2 SVGIG (reference sequence). Alongside a J-beta primer mix, a sample-barcoded 5' primer served in a second PCR lasting about 7 to 12 cycles. Every molecule of cDNA carried a tag from a template-switch adaptor with 12 random nucleotides. TCRdb processed the 5' RACE reads anew with MiXCR; each CDR3 protein has one entry. This table holds about 720,000 distinct CDR3 sequences, about a fifth found once. Concerning this clonotype: Its antigen is unidentified.

This receptor was taken from a man between 70 and 80 years old in good health. V usage is TRBV30 and J usage is TRBJ2-5; D remains ambiguous. The DNA end is more similar to TRBJ2-1, so the J call may be wrong. What was sequenced was blood. This CDR3 reads CAWSVGHNEQFF. The CDR3 DNA is TGTGCCTGGAGTGTAGGCCACAATGAGCAGTTCTTC.